This T cell receptor beta chain is from a study of T-cell reconstitution after alpha-beta-depleted transplantation in children (dated by TCRdb to 2015 to 2016). For the wider study: The study quantitatively tracked T-cell immune reconstitution after TCRalphabeta/CD19-depleted allogeneic hematopoietic cell transplantation in children using TCR repertoire profiling.

About this clonotype itself: It lacks a known antigen. Per-base quality was not reported, and no clone a single base away is much larger than it.

The cysteine opens and the phenylalanine closes a CDR3 of 16 amino acids. Only the CDR3 portion is preserved as DNA: 48 bases, with reading frame beginning at the first base. In the germline V gene (reference sequence), CDR1 corresponds to SEHNR and CDR2 to FQNEAQ. V lost 5 bases and J lost 2 bases; the stretch between them is 19 bases long. To prepare the library, PCR was applied. The reads were generated on an Illumina HiSeq 2500. To normalize quantification of the TCRbeta repertoire, the TCR libraries were built with molecular barcoding that relied on unique molecular identifiers. The public reads were reanalyzed by TCRdb: fastp trimming at Q25, MiXCR alignment, in-frame beta chains only. Identical CDR3 proteins give one entry, which carries the most common genes and DNA. For this sample there are approximately 340,000 distinct CDR3 sequences; around 10% appear just once. The top ten clones comprise more than 2% of the sample.

This chain is built from TRBV7-9 and TRBJ2-7; no D segment can be confidently identified. The material was PBMCs from the stem cell graft donor, obtained from the stem cell graft. The clonotype comes from a human donor who donated a stem cell graft to a child with acute lymphoblastic leukemia. CDR3 protein: CASSLNRWAVAYEQYF. The nucleotide sequence is given as TGTGCCAGCAGCCTCAATAGATGGGCGGTGGCCTACGAGCAGTACTTC.